This T cell receptor (beta chain) was sequenced during a study of blood T cell repertoires in COVID-19. This CDR3 is 18 amino acids long. Trimming took 0 bases from V and 5 from J; bases not matched to a gene: 12. CDR1 and CDR2 from the germline V gene are LGHDT and YNNKEL (reference sequence). Profiling relied on immunoSEQ multiplex PCR, and the TCRdb table lists in-frame clones only, not all of them. The sample holds fewer than 300,000 clones, 85% to 90% seen once. The receptor's source is a middle-aged woman who had recovered from COVID-19. The sequenced sample was peripheral blood. The chain combines TRBV3-1 (or the pseudogene TRBV3-2) with TRBJ2-5, with 10 positions matching TRBD2. The CDR3 coding sequence is TGTGCCAGCAGCCAAGATGCCCTCCCGGGACTAGCGAGGGAGACCCAGTACTTC. Amino acids: CASSQDALPGLARETQYF.